What follows are 9 T cell receptor beta chains derived from one specimen sequenced in a study of CD8 T cells in ankylosing spondylitis. TCRdb recomputed calls from the 5' RACE reads with MiXCR, one row per CDR3 protein. The table lists 100,000 to 150,000 distinct CDR3 sequences, roughly 6.6% of them singletons, with more than 10% in the top ten. Sequenced material: blood, either unsorted or a sorted T cell fraction (not recorded which). These receptors were obtained from a male donor with ankylosing spondylitis or in good health (not recorded which).

This clonotype has at least ten counts. The chain is built from TRBV3-1 and TRBJ2-1; unclear D gene. V was clipped by 0 bases and J by 0 bases, with 6 bases between them. Germline CDR1 LGHDT, CDR2 YNNKEL (reference sequence). This CDR3 has 15 residues. The CDR3: CASSQDTVSYNEQFF. CDR3 nucleotides: TGTGCCAGCAGCCAAGATACCGTCTCCTACAATGAGCAGTTCTTC.

This clonotype was found many times. The rearrangement uses TRBV30 and TRBJ1-2; a possible D gene is TRBD1 (6 bases). The ends were cut back, 4 bases at V and 1 base at J, with 10 bases in the middle. Looked up from germline, CDR1 is GTSNPN and CDR2 is SVGIG (reference sequence). The CDR3 runs 13 residues. CDR3 DNA: TGTGCCTGGAAAGCAGGGGATAACTATGGCTACACCTTC. It codes for CAWKAGDNYGYTF. Supplemented by reference TRBV30 and TRBJ1-2, the full variable domain reads SQTIHQWPATLVQPVGSPLSLECTVEGTSNPNLYWYRQAAGRGLQLLFYSVGIGQISSEVPQNLSASRPQDRQFILSSKKLLLSDSGFYLCAWKAGDNYGYTFGSGTRLTVV.

There are many counts of this clonotype. In nucleotides, the CDR3 is TGTGCCAGCAGCCAAAAGAGGGGGGAGGTAACCTACGAGCAGTACTTC. Protein sequence: CASSQKRGEVTYEQYF. The rearrangement links TRBV9 to TRBJ2-7; the D gene could be TRBD1 or TRBD2 (6 bases each). CDR1 and CDR2 from the germline V gene are SGDLS and YYNGEE. V shed 4 bases and J shed 2 bases, with 19 bases lying between them. The CDR3 has 16 residues.

This clonotype was recorded many times. The chain carries TRBV7-8 and TRBJ1-2; D unresolved. The V end was cut by 2 bases, the J end by 12 bases, with 16 bases between. There are 13 residues in the CDR3. Germline V lookup: CDR1 SGHVS, CDR2 FQNEAQ. This CDR3 is CASSLLQTRTHTF. The DNA of the CDR3 is TGTGCCAGCAGCTTACTTCAAACCCGGACCCACACCTTC. The whole variable domain, filled in from reference TRBV7-8 and TRBJ1-2, reads GAGVSQSPRYKVAKRGQDVALRCDPISGHVSLFWYQQALGQGPEFLTYFQNEAQLDKSGLPSDRFFAERPEGSVSTLKIQRTQQEDSAVYLCASSLLQTRTHTFGSGTRLTVV.

This clonotype was observed many times. The rearrangement links TRBV20-1 to TRBJ1-5; 7 nucleotides match TRBD1. Germline V gene lookup returns CDR1 DFQATT and CDR2 SNEGSKA (reference sequence). The trim removed 1 base at V and 3 bases at J, leaving 3 bases unmatched. This CDR3 contains 14 residues. The CDR3 DNA follows: TGCAGTGCTAGAGCGACAGGGAACAATCAGCCCCAGCATTTT. Encoded protein: CSARATGNNQPQHF.

This clonotype has at least ten counts. V and J are TRBV5-1 and TRBJ2-5; weak D call: TRBD2 (6 bases). Between the trimmed V and J ends, which lost 4 bases and 5 bases, there was a span of 15 bases. Per the germline V gene, CDR1 is SGHRS and CDR2 is YFSETQ. The CDR3 consists of 14 residues. CDR3: CASSKDGSQETQYF. In DNA form, the CDR3 reads TGCGCCAGCAGCAAAGACGGGAGTCAGGAGACCCAGTACTTC.

This chain connects TRBV6-1 to TRBJ2-5; 9 bases line up with TRBD1. The V gene's germline CDR1 is MNHNS and CDR2 SASEGT. This CDR3 spans 15 amino acids. J gave up 4 bases and V 3 bases, and 6 bases lay outside the gene matches. The CDR3, as DNA: TGTGCCAGCAGTGATGGGACAGGGTCGATAGAGACCCAGTACTTC. Translated, it gives CASSDGTGSIETQYF.

CDR3 sequence: CASSPPGTGGLDEQFF. DNA for the CDR3: TGCGCCAGCAGTCCGCCCGGAACGGGGGGGCTGGATGAGCAGTTCTTC. The chain is built from TRBV5-1 and TRBJ2-1; 8 positions match TRBD2. Looked up from germline, CDR1 is SGHRS and CDR2 is YFSETQ. The CDR3 is made up of 16 amino acids. V was pared by 5 bases and J by 8 bases, with 15 bases of the junction left unmatched.

This clonotype was picked up many times. The chain couples TRBV20-1 to TRBJ1-4; possible D gene TRBD1, 5 bases. The CDR3 covers 14 residues. The germline gives CDR1 DFQATT, CDR2 SNEGSKA (reference sequence). Deletions cut 3 bases from V and 5 bases from J, with 13 bases between. The CDR3 region is CSARQGSGNEKLFF. CDR3 sequence (DNA): TGCAGTGCTAGGCAGGGTTCTGGAAATGAAAAACTGTTTTTT.